These T cell receptor beta chains were read from a single sample in a study of OX40 agonist ivuxolimab in advanced cancers. Some clones are missing from TCRdb's copy, which holds only in-frame ones; the method was immunoSEQ multiplex PCR. Among approximately 100,000 clones listed, around 90% were seen once. The source material was CD4+ or CD8+ T cells sorted from blood, sampled in a trial of the OX40 agonist ivuxolimab. These receptors originate from an adult with an advanced solid tumor such as melanoma, head and neck, liver or kidney cancer. The CDR3 runs from the conserved cysteine through the conserved F or W. The order of the fields is CDR3 protein, CDR3 DNA, J gene, D gene, clone size, V gene. A D gene is named only where the DNA matches it firmly. Clone sizes are given selectively: once, few, many, or a class where the clone is expanded.

CDR3: CASIHPGLKYEQYF
DNA: TGTGCCAGCATCCACCCGGGACTCAAGTACGAGCAGTACTTC
J: TRBJ2-7
D: NA
size: NA
V: TRBV2

CDR3: CASGRRGTQPQHF
DNA: TGTGCCAGCGGCCGCAGGGGGACTCAGCCCCAGCATTTT
J: TRBJ1-5
D: TRBD1
size: NA
V: TRBV28

CDR3: CASSKLGYNEQFF
DNA: TGTGCCAGCAGCAAATTGGGTTACAATGAGCAGTTCTTC
J: TRBJ2-1
D: NA
size: NA
V: TRBV6-5

CDR3: CASSQYGQETQYF
DNA: TGTGCCAGCAGCCAATATGGCCAAGAGACCCAGTACTTC
J: TRBJ2-5
D: NA
size: NA
V: TRBV7-2

CDR3: CASSQQGGPYEQYF
DNA: TGCGCCAGCAGCCAACAGGGGGGCCCCTACGAGCAGTACTTC
J: TRBJ2-7
D: TRBD1
size: NA
V: TRBV5-1

CDR3: CASSFFGVETQYF
DNA: TGTGCCAGCAGCTTCTTCGGTGTAGAGACCCAGTACTTC
J: TRBJ2-5
D: NA
size: NA
V: TRBV7-2

CDR3: CAISESGSSGDRSYNEQFF
DNA: TGTGCCATCAGTGAGTCGGGGTCTAGCGGGGATAGATCCTACAATGAGCAGTTCTTC
J: TRBJ2-1
D: TRBD2
size: few
V: TRBV10-3

CDR3: CASAQGMGSHEQYF
DNA: TGTGCCAGCGCCCAGGGGATGGGGTCCCACGAGCAGTACTTC
J: TRBJ2-7
D: NA
size: NA
V: TRBV7-2

CDR3: CASSFPQGHEQYF
DNA: TGTGCCAGCAGCTTCCCCCAGGGTCACGAGCAGTACTTC
J: TRBJ2-7
D: NA
size: NA
V: TRBV5-6

CDR3: CASSLAERYEQYF
DNA: TGCGCCAGCAGCTTGGCCGAACGGTACGAGCAGTACTTC
J: TRBJ2-7
D: NA
size: NA
V: TRBV5-1

CDR3: CASRGTGGGEAFF
DNA: TGTGCCAGCAGGGGGACAGGGGGCGGCGAAGCTTTCTTT
J: TRBJ1-1
D: NA
size: NA
V: TRBV21-1

CDR3: CASSYNTGGSQPQHF
DNA: TGTGCCAGCAGTTACAACACAGGGGGCAGCCAGCCCCAGCATTTT
J: TRBJ1-5
D: TRBD1
size: NA
V: TRBV6-6

CDR3: CAISSTAMNTEAFF
DNA: TGTGCCATCAGTTCCACTGCTATGAACACTGAAGCTTTCTTT
J: TRBJ1-1
D: NA
size: NA
V: TRBV10-3

CDR3: CASKAPNSPLHF
DNA: TGTGCCAGCAAGGCACCGAATTCACCCCTCCACTTT
J: TRBJ1-6
D: NA
size: NA
V: TRBV6-1

CDR3: CASSPTATSGETQYF
DNA: TGTGCCAGCAGCCCCACGGCGACTAGCGGGGAGACCCAGTACTTC
J: TRBJ2-5
D: TRBD2
size: NA
V: TRBV11-2